A single sample is the source of the 23 T cell receptor beta chains below, sequenced in a study of molecular identifiers for immune sequencing clone quantification (dated by TCRdb to 2017 to 2018). Receptors were amplified or captured by PCR. Sequencer: NextSeq 500. TCRdb passed the public sequencing reads through fastp at Q25 and MiXCR, retaining productive beta sequences. Entries are consolidated by CDR3 protein sequence, retaining the most common genes and DNA. The sample table contains approximately 93,000 distinct CDR3 sequences; only one count was recorded for approximately 25% of them. The ten largest clones take up 0.75% to 0.9% of the sample. Material: naive CD8+ T cells from blood, with Jurkat cell RNA spiked in. The cell subset or site label here, explained by the study, means: FACS-sorted CD8+CD4-CCR7+CD45RA+ naive T cells. These receptors were taken from a human donor in good health. Some libraries in this study had Jurkat cell RNA spiked in.

In its sample, this clonotype was seen many times. The J gene is TRBJ2-1, the V gene TRBV5-4; D is tentatively TRBD1 or TRBD2 (5 bases each). V was cut by 5 bases and J by 7 bases, with 13 bases left in between. Germline V gives CDR1 SGHNT, CDR2 YYREEE (reference sequence). The CDR3 totals 13 residues. The CDR3 DNA reads TGTGCCAGCAGTTCAGGGACCATTAATGAGCAGTTCTTC. Translated, it gives CASSSGTINEQFF.

This clonotype was seen ten or more times. The J gene is TRBJ2-3, the V gene TRBV12-3 or TRBV12-4; unclear D gene. Between the trimmed V and J ends, which lost 7 bases and 2 bases, there was a span of 4 bases. The CDR3 spans 11 residues. The chain's CDR3 is CASMLTDTQYF. CDR3 nucleotides: TGTGCCAGCATGCTCACAGATACGCAGTATTTT.

The chain recombines TRBV28 with TRBJ2-7; 11 bases are a match to TRBD1. The germline V gene encodes CDR1 MDHEN and CDR2 SYDVKM. V was clipped by 10 bases and J by 7 bases; unmatched bases: 6. The CDR3 is 12 amino acids. CDR3 region: CATRDRGWEQYF. The CDR3 DNA reads as TGTGCCACCAGGGACAGGGGGTGGGAGCAGTACTTC.

This clonotype was seen a few times. The chain employs TRBV7-9 and TRBJ1-1, with D unresolved. Germline V gene data show CDR1 as SEHNR and CDR2 as FQNEAQ (reference sequence). Trimming pared 4 bases from V and 6 bases from J, leaving 9 bases between. The CDR3 extends over 12 amino acids. The CDR3 sequence is CASSSLGAEAFF. The CDR3 DNA follows: TGTGCCAGCAGCTCGCTCGGCGCTGAAGCTTTCTTT.

V and J are TRBV30 and TRBJ1-4; no clear D gene. This CDR3 has 14 amino acids. Germline CDR1 GTSNPN, CDR2 SVGIG (reference sequence). Trimming removed 5 bases at V and 3 bases at J, with 13 bases between. DNA of the CDR3: TGTGCCTGGTCCAGAGCTGCCTCTAATGAAAAACTGTTTTTT. Amino acids: CAWSRAASNEKLFF.

A note on this clonotype: One end of the junction does not line up with germline, which may come from a read error. This chain joins TRBV27 and TRBJ2-3, with D perhaps TRBD1 (6 bases). The length of the CDR3 is 16 residues. Germline V gives CDR1 MNHEY, CDR2 SMNVEV (reference sequence). DNA of the CDR3: TGTGCCAGCAGTCTTTTACAGGGCCGGGGCACAGATACGCAGTGTTTT. This sequence encodes CASSLLQGRGTDTQCF.

Comments on this clonotype: A read error is possible here, since a much larger clone lies one base away. The chain employs TRBV4-1 and TRBJ1-2; no reliable D call. CDR3 length: 14 residues. Germline assignment: CDR1 MGHRA and CDR2 YSYEKL. The CDR3 sequence: CARSQVMGSEGYTF. The CDR3 bases are TGCGCCCGCAGCCAAGTGATGGGTAGTGAAGGCTACACCTTC.

At least ten counts were recorded for this clonotype. This rearrangement joins TRBV28 to TRBJ1-2; D is unclear. V dropped 6 bases and J dropped 2 bases, with 22 bases sitting between them. CDR3 length equals 17 residues. From germline, CDR1 is MDHEN and CDR2 SYDVKM. CDR3 loop: CASSQPDPPKANYGYTF. Here the CDR3 DNA reads TGTGCCAGCAGCCAACCTGACCCGCCTAAAGCCAACTATGGCTACACCTTC.

As concerns this clonotype: A much larger clone lies one base from this, so it may be a read error. This chain joins TRBV12-5 and TRBJ1-1; D gene uncertain. V was shortened by 11 bases and J by 0 bases, with 7 bases between the two germline ends. The CDR3 runs to 11 residues. Germline V CDR1 and CDR2: LGHNT, FRNRAP. The CDR3 DNA is TGTGCTGGTGCCGTGAACACTGAAGCTTTCTTT. Encoded protein: CAGAVNTEAFF.

The sample holds many counts of this clonotype. The J gene is TRBJ1-1, the V gene TRBV29-1; TRBD1 is a possible D gene (5 bases). This CDR3 contains 13 residues. Germline-derived CDR1 and CDR2 are SQVTM and ANQGSEA. Trimming pared 5 bases from V and 0 bases from J, leaving 10 bases between. The CDR3 reads CSVTTEMNTEAFF. The CDR3 DNA follows: TGCAGCGTTACGACAGAGATGAACACTGAAGCTTTCTTT.

This clonotype was recorded many times. The chain employs TRBV7-9 and TRBJ2-3; D unclear. Looked up from germline, CDR1 is SEHNR and CDR2 is FQNEAQ (reference sequence). V lost 1 base and J 2 bases, leaving 13 bases between the germline ends. This CDR3 has 16 residues. The CDR3 here is CASSLVGRQITDTQYF. For the CDR3, the DNA is TGTGCCAGCAGCTTAGTCGGACGCCAGATCACAGATACGCAGTATTTT.

This clonotype was observed a handful of times. This chain links TRBV12-3 or TRBV12-4 with TRBJ2-7, with D tentatively TRBD1 (5 bases). V lost 5 bases to trimming and J lost 2 bases, with 7 bases between them. The CDR3 loop spans 12 amino acids. CDR3 coding DNA: TGTGCCAGCAGTGACAGTACCTACGAGCAGTACTTC. Translated: CASSDSTYEQYF.

This clonotype was observed many times. V and J are TRBV6-2 or TRBV6-3 and TRBJ1-5; no clear D. V was clipped by 5 bases and J by 11 bases, with 10 bases between them. Germline loops: CDR1 MNHEY, CDR2 SVGEGT. This CDR3 has 11 residues. The CDR3 is CASSNPQTQHF. CDR3 sequence (DNA): TGTGCCAGCAGTAACCCTCAAACCCAGCATTTT.

As to this clonotype: A single base separates this from a much larger clone, so it may be a read error. This chain uses TRBV6-2 or TRBV6-3 with TRBJ2-3, with TRBD2 matching over 10 bases. The CDR3 loop spans 16 amino acids. J lost 1 base, V lost 5 bases, and 6 bases had no gene match. Germline CDR1 and CDR2: MNHEY and SVGEGT. Here the CDR3 DNA reads TGTGCCAGCAGTAACCTAGCGGGAGCACGCACAGATACGCAGTATTTT. It codes for CASSNLAGARTDTQYF.

This clonotype was found many times. V gene TRBV29-1 combines with J gene TRBJ2-2; 7 nucleotides match TRBD1. This CDR3 region has 13 residues. J gave up 1 base and V 7 bases, and 3 bases lay outside the gene matches. CDR1 is SQVTM and CDR2 is ANQGSEA in the germline V gene. CDR3 region: CSAGQLNTGELFF. The CDR3, as DNA: TGCAGCGCGGGACAGCTGAACACCGGGGAGCTGTTTTTT.

The rearrangement joins TRBV20-1 to TRBJ2-7; D not resolved. V was trimmed by 6 bases and J by 2 bases, leaving 17 bases between them. CDR1 is DFQATT and CDR2 is SNEGSKA in the germline V gene (reference sequence). This CDR3 has 14 amino acids. The chain's CDR3 is CSAPDTKTAYEQYF. The CDR3 coding sequence is TGCAGTGCCCCCGACACTAAGACCGCCTACGAGCAGTACTTC.

This chain joins TRBV11-1 and TRBJ2-2; 8 bases fit TRBD2. CDR1 and CDR2 from the germline V gene are SGHAT and FQDESV (reference sequence). V shed 5 bases and J 0 bases; nucleotides not matched to a gene: 8. The CDR3 is made up of 17 amino acids. CDR3 protein: CASSPSWTSPNTGELFF. DNA of the CDR3: TGTGCCAGCAGCCCCTCATGGACTAGCCCGAACACCGGGGAGCTGTTTTTT.

This clonotype was recorded at least ten times. This chain connects TRBV12-5 to TRBJ1-5; D is undetermined. From germline, CDR1 is LGHNT and CDR2 FRNRAP. Trimming pared 4 bases from V and 7 bases from J, leaving 14 bases between. This CDR3 comprises 14 residues. Here the CDR3 reads CASGSANREQPQHF. CDR3 sequence (DNA): TGTGCTAGTGGTTCGGCCAACCGGGAACAGCCCCAGCATTTT.

As concerns this clonotype: A much bigger clone sits one base away, suggesting this may be a read error. The J gene is TRBJ1-2, the V gene TRBV6-5; the D gene is possibly TRBD1 (5 bases). CDR1 MNHEY and CDR2 SVGAGI come from the germline V gene. This CDR3 contains 14 residues. The CDR3 spells CASSYSTGLPGHTF. The CDR3 bases are TGTGCCAGCAGTTACTCTACAGGACTACCTGGCCACACCTTC.

Ten or more counts support this clonotype. J is TRBJ2-5 and V is TRBV5-4; 9 bases fit TRBD1. Germline lookup yields CDR1 SGHNT and CDR2 YYREEE (reference sequence). The ends lost 9 bases at V and 8 bases at J; junction bases unmatched: 5. This CDR3 is 11 amino acids long. CDR3 region: CAMGQGHTQYF. The CDR3 DNA reads as TGTGCCATGGGACAGGGACATACCCAGTACTTC.

This clonotype was found a few times. Just one base apart from a much larger clone, this may be a read error. The chain employs TRBV6-5 and TRBJ2-7, with 10 bases fitting TRBD1. The CDR3 totals 15 residues. The V gene end was trimmed by 6 bases and the J gene end by 4 bases; junction bases not matched to a gene: 9. Per the germline V gene, CDR1 is MNHEY and CDR2 is SVGAGI. DNA of the CDR3: TGTGCCAGCAGCTCCGGGACAGGGGTTAGGTACGAGCAGTACTTC. It specifies CASSSGTGVRYEQYF.

As for this clonotype: A read error is possible here, since a much larger clone lies one base away. This chain uses TRBV19 with TRBJ2-7, with D possibly being TRBD1 (5 bases). Between the trimmed V and J ends, which lost 5 bases and 3 bases, there was a span of 11 bases. CDR1 is LNHDA, CDR2 SQIVND, per germline (reference sequence). CDR3 size: 13 residues. The CDR3 sequence: CASSQTGVYEQYF. The DNA for the CDR3 is TGTGCCAGTAGTCAAACAGGAGTCTACGAGCAGTACTTC.

In this sample, this clonotype turned up many times. The chain is built from TRBV28 and TRBJ2-2; the D call may be TRBD1 or TRBD2 (6 bases each). Germline V gene sequence: CDR1 MDHEN, CDR2 SYDVKM. The CDR3 length is 15 residues. With 3 bases removed from V and 2 bases from J, the gap between germline ends came to 10 bases. Here the CDR3 reads CASSFRGLNTGELFF. The CDR3, as DNA: TGTGCCAGCAGTTTCCGGGGGCTTAACACCGGGGAGCTGTTTTTT.